This T cell receptor beta chain emerged from a study of cytomegalovirus exposure and HLA in healthy donors. Looking at the study overall: Membership in the Caucasian-associated ancestry cluster was found for 75% to 85% of approximately 380 genotyped donors.

The CDR3 extends over 13 amino acids. Germline V gene data show CDR1 as LNHNV and CDR2 as YYDKDF (reference sequence). Trimming shortened V by 3 bases and J by 5 bases, and 8 bases separated the two germline ends. Primers: 60 Vbeta forward and 13 Jbeta reverse. Profiled with immunoSEQ multiplex PCR; TCRdb holds only in-frame clones, not every one. Of around 150,000 clones listed, about two thirds are singletons. The sample comprised PBMCs. This receptor was obtained from a man aged 45-65 years in good health and CMV-seropositive. The V gene is TRBV15, the J gene TRBJ2-1, with D possibly TRBD2 on 5 matching bases. CDR3 region: CATSRDLDNEQFF. The DNA of the CDR3 is TGTGCCACCAGCAGGGACTTAGACAATGAGCAGTTCTTC.